The following is a TCR beta chain sequence with its context. Its antigen is currently not known. Per-base quality was not reported, and no clone a single base away is much larger than it. This sample was included in a study of Ad26.COV2.S vaccination and SARS-CoV-2 variants listed by TCRdb under 2021. For the wider study: Donors in the vaccine arm were drawn from COV1001, a phase I-IIa trial of Ad26.COV2.S in healthy adults that was multicentre, randomized, double-blind and placebo-controlled. Ad26.COV2.S was administered intramuscularly at a dose of 5x10^10 or 1x10^11 viral particles, either as one shot or as two shots given 56 days apart. TCRbeta repertoire sequencing was used to assess the specificity and breadth of SARS-CoV-2-reactive T cell receptors after Ad26.COV2.S vaccination. A total of about 30 samples were included in the TCR-sequenced set, comprising 19 Ad26.COV2.S vaccine recipients, 5 placebo recipients and 8 SARS-CoV-2 convalescent individuals. Trial participants were randomized into five groups of five: low-dose or high-dose Ad26.COV2.S given once or twice, or placebo on both occasions. Blinding of investigators to trial group allocation was maintained during experiments and outcome assessment.

The paper as a whole reports these results and caveats: Substantial breadth of spike-specific CD8+ and CD4+ T cell responses was reported after vaccination. The study was not powered to compare responses between vaccine doses or regimens. The authors noted that the TCR breadth and depth analyses may have underestimated total T cell responses. Spike-specific TCR breadth was higher in Ad26.COV2.S recipients than in placebo recipients (P = 0.0014). Comparable non-spike TCR breadth was observed between vaccine and placebo recipients, consistent with only spike being contained in the vaccine.

The treatment or condition label, read with the paper, signifies: about 20 received Ad26.COV2.S at low or high dose, single or two shots; about 5 received placebo; per-sample allocation not given. Repertoires of vaccine and placebo recipients were sequenced from samples collected on day 63 after the first injection. Between 29 July and 7 August 2020, Cohort 1b enrolled about 27 adults aged 18-55 years at one site in Boston, USA. Ad26.COV2.S consisted of a replication-incompetent adenovirus type 26 vector by which a prefusion-stabilized SARS-CoV-2 spike protein from the original Wuhan strain was expressed. TCRbeta CDR3 regions were sequenced with the immunoSEQ Assay. After extraction, genomic DNA underwent amplification by bias-controlled multiplex PCR, followed by high-throughput sequencing. As for the authors' bioinformatics: To quantify the absolute abundance of every unique TCRbeta CDR3 region, sequences were collapsed and filtered. T cell fraction was estimated by normalizing TCRbeta template counts to usable DNA, which was measured by amplifying reference genes present in all nucleated cells. Repertoire TCRs were annotated as SARS-CoV-2-specific by exact matching of V gene, CDR3 amino acid sequence and J gene to a known reactive TCR set. The reference SARS-CoV-2 TCR set was derived from MIRA and filtered for enrichment in COVID-19-positive ImmuneCODE repertoires, a step that removed public or cross-reactive TCRs. Drawing on the MIRA antigens, annotated TCRs were analysed further at the level of specific ORF or position within ORF. Depth was the summed frequency of annotated unique rearrangements, while breadth was defined as annotated unique rearrangements over total unique productive rearrangements. Group comparisons of TCR breadth used two-sided Wilcoxon rank-sum tests. The clones in this table, taken by TCRdb from immuneACCESS, are in-frame only. Not every clone is retained; where verified, under half of the shortfall comes from an unresolved V gene, and the cause of the rest is unknown. That table supplies the V and J calls and clone size; D and trimming were determined from the DNA. This sample is represented by 380,000 or so clones; 88% of them were singletons. 6.4% of the sample comes from the top ten.

Cut back by 5 bases and 4 bases, the V and J ends lie 11 bases apart. As encoded in the germline V gene, CDR1 is SGHRS while CDR2 is YFSETQ. The CDR3, cysteine through phenylalanine, is 13 amino acids long. The DNA shown is the 39-base CDR3, in frame from base 1. This TCR was recovered from a person between 18 and 60 years old who received the Ad26.COV2.S COVID-19 vaccine or a placebo. The specimen was peripheral blood, collected in a trial of Ad26.COV2.S vaccine versus placebo. The rearranged segments are TRBV5-1 and TRBJ2-3, with no reliable assignment of the D segment. The DNA sequence is given as TGCGCCAGCAGGCCCGTAATTCCAGATACGCAGTATTTT. Its translation is CASRPVIPDTQYF.